This T cell receptor beta chain originates from a study of brain metastases from non-small cell lung cancer. This clone has just a few counts. Clones were sequenced by immunoSEQ multiplex PCR, and TCRdb holds only the in-frame ones, with some missing. The table records over 1,000 clones, 80% to 90% of them present only once. CDR3 length equals 15 residues. Germline lookup yields CDR1 SGHNT and CDR2 YENEEA. The V and J ends lost 5 bases and 1 base respectively, with 12 bases between them. The origin of this receptor is a donor aged 40 or over with non-small cell lung cancer. The chain combines TRBV11-3 with TRBJ2-1; D may match TRBD1 or TRBD2 (6 bases each). Sequencing input: tumor-adjacent normal tissue. The CDR3 protein is CASSPEGGSYNEQFF. The CDR3 nucleotides read TGTGCCAGCAGCCCCGAGGGGGGTTCCTACAATGAGCAGTTCTTC.